This T cell receptor (beta chain) stems from a study of CD8 T cells in ankylosing spondylitis. TCRdb re-derived calls from the 5' RACE reads in MiXCR, one entry per CDR3 protein. The repertoire consists of about 270,000 distinct CDR3 sequences, with roughly 32% occurring once and the leading ten covering about 4.2%. Turning to this clonotype: Its antigen is as yet unknown.

Study-level results: Clones linked to disease were reported to show significant enrichment in matched ankylosing spondylitis synovial fluid. Characteristic, it appeared, of ankylosing spondylitis blood was a TCR beta motif of 7 or 8 highly homologous variants.

This TCR derives from a male donor with ankylosing spondylitis or in good health (not recorded which). Sequenced material: blood, either unsorted or a sorted T cell fraction (not recorded which).

The CDR3 DNA follows: TGTGCCACCAGTGATTTGGGAGGTAGCCGCACAGATACGCAGTATTTT. Protein: CATSDLGGSRTDTQYF. This sequence joins TRBV24-1 and TRBJ2-3, with D tentatively TRBD2 (5 bases). V shed 0 bases and J shed 1 base, with 10 bases lying between them. The germline V gene has CDR1 KGHDR and CDR2 SFDVKD. There are 16 residues in the CDR3.